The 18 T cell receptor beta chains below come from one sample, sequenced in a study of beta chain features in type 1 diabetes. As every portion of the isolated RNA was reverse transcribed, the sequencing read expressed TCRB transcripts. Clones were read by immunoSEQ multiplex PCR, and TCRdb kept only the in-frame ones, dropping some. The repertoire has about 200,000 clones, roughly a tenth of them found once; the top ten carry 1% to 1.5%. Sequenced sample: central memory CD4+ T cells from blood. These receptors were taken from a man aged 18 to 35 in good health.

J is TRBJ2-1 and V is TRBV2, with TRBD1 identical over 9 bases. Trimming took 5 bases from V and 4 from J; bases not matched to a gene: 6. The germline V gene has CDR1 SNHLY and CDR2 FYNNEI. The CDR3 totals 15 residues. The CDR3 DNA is TGTGCCAGCAGTCCTCCGGGACAGGGATACAATGAGCAGTTCTTC. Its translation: CASSPPGQGYNEQFF.

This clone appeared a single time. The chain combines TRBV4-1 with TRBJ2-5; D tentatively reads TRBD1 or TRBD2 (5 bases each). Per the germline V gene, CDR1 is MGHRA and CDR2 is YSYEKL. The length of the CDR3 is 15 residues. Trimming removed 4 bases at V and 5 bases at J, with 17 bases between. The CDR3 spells CASSRDRAARETQYF. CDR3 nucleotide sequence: TGCGCCAGCAGCCGAGACAGAGCGGCCCGGGAGACCCAGTACTTC.

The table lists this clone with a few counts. Here the CDR3 reads CASSMRTASNEQFF. As DNA, the CDR3 is TGTGCCAGTAGTATGCGAACGGCTAGCAATGAGCAGTTCTTC. This rearrangement joins TRBV19 to TRBJ2-1; D gene unclear. The CDR3 extends over 14 amino acids. Trimming removed 3 bases from V and 6 bases from J, with 12 bases in between. Germline V lookup: CDR1 LNHDA, CDR2 SQIVND (reference sequence).

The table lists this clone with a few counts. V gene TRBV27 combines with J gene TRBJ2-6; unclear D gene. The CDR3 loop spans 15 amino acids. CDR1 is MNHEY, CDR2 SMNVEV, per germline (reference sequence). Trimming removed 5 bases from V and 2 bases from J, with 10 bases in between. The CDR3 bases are TGTGCCAGCAGTCCCCCAGGTGCTGGGGCCAACGTCCTGACTTTC. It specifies CASSPPGAGANVLTF.

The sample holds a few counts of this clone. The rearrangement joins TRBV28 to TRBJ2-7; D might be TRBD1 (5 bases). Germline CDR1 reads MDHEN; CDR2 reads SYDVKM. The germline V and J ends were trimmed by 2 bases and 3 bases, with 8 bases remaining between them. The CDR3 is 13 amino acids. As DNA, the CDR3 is TGTGCCAGCAGTTTAGCAGGGCTCTACGAGCAGTACTTC. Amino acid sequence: CASSLAGLYEQYF. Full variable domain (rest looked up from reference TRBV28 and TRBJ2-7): DVKVTQSSRYLVKRTGEKVFLECVQDMDHENMFWYRQDPGLGLRLIYFSYDVKMKEKGDIPEGYSVSREKKERFSLILESASTNQTSMYLCASSLAGLYEQYFGPGTRLTVT.

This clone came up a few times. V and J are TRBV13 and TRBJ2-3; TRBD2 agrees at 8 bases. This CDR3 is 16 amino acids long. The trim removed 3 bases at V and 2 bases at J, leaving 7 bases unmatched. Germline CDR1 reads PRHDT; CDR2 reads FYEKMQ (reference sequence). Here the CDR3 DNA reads TGTGCCAGCAGCTTCGTCGGGAGGGCAAACACAGATACGCAGTATTTT. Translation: CASSFVGRANTDTQYF.

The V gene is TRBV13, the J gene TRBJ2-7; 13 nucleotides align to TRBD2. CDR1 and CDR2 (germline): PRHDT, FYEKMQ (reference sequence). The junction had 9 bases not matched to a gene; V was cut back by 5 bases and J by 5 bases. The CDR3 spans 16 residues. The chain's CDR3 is CASSHGLAGVVHEQYF. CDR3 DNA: TGTGCCAGCAGCCACGGACTAGCGGGAGTTGTCCACGAGCAGTACTTC.

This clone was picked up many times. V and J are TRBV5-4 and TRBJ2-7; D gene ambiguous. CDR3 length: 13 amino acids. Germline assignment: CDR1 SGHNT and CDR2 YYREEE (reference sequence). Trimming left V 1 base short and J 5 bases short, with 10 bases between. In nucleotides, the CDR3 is TGTGCCAGCAGCTTGATCTCATCGGACGAGCAGTACTTC. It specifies CASSLISSDEQYF.

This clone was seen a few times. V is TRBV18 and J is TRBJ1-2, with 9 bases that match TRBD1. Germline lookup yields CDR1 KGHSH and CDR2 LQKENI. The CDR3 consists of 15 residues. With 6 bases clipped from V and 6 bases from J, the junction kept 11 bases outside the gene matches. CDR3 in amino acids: CASSEFVGQGDGYTF. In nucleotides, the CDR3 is TGTGCCAGCTCCGAGTTTGTGGGACAGGGAGATGGCTACACCTTC.

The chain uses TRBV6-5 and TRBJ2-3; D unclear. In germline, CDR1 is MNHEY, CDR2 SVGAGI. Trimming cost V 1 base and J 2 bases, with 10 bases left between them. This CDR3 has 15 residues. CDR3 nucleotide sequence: TGTGCCAGCAGTTACTGGGCGGAATCCACAGATACGCAGTATTTT. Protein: CASSYWAESTDTQYF.

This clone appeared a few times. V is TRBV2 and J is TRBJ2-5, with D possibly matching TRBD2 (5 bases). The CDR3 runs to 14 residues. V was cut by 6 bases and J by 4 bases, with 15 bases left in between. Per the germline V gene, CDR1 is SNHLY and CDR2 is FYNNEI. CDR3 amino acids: CASSRTRVGETQYF. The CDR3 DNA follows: TGTGCCAGCAGCAGAACGAGGGTAGGAGAGACCCAGTACTTC. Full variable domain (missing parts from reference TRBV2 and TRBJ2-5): EPEVTQTPSHQVTQMGQEVILRCVPISNHLYFYWYRQILGQKVEFLVSFYNNEISEKSEIFDDQFSVERPDGSNFTLKIRSTKLEDSAMYFCASSRTRVGETQYFGPGTRLLVL.

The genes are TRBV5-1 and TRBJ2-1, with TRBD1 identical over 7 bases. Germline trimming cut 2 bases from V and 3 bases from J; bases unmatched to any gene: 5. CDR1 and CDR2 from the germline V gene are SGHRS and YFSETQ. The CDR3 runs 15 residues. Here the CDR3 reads CASSLQGTGYNEQFF. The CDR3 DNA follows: TGCGCCAGCAGCTTACAGGGGACCGGCTACAATGAGCAGTTCTTC.

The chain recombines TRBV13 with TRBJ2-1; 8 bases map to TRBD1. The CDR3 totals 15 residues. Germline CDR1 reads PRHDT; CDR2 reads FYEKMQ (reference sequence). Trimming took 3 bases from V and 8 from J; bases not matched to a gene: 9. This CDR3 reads CASSFSGQGSHEQFF. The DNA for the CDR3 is TGTGCCAGCAGCTTTTCTGGACAGGGATCTCATGAGCAGTTCTTC. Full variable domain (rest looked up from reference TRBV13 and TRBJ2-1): AAGVIQSPRHLIKEKRETATLKCYPIPRHDTVYWYQQGPGQDPQFLISFYEKMQSDKGSIPDRFSAQQFSDYHSELNMSSLELGDSALYFCASSFSGQGSHEQFFGPGTRLTVL.

Written as DNA, the CDR3 is TGTGCCAGCAGCTCCCTTGGGGGGGCACGTACGCAGTATTTT. Protein: CASSSLGGARTQYF. The chain carries TRBV7-6 and TRBJ2-3; D is possibly TRBD2 (7 bases). The V end lost 4 bases, the J end lost 8 bases, and 16 bases lay between the germline ends. The CDR3 length is 14 residues. CDR1 and CDR2 (germline): SGHVS, FNYEAQ.

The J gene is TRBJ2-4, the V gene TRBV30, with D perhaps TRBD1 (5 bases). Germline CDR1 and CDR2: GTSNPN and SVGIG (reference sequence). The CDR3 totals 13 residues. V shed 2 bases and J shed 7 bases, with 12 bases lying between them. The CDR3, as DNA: TGTGCCTGGAGTAGCAGGGCTGGTAACATTCAGTACTTC. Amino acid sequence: CAWSSRAGNIQYF.

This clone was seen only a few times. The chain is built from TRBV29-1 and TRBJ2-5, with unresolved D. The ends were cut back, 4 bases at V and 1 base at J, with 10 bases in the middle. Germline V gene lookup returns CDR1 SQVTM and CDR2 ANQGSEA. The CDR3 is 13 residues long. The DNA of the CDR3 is TGCAGCGTTGCCCCGATACTCCAAGAGACCCAGTACTTC. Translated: CSVAPILQETQYF.

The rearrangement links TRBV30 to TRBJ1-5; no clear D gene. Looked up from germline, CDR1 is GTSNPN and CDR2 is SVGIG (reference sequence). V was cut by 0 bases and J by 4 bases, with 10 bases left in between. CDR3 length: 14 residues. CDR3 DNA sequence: TGTGCCTGGAGTGTGTCCAGAGGAAATCAGCCCCAGCATTTT. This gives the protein CAWSVSRGNQPQHF.

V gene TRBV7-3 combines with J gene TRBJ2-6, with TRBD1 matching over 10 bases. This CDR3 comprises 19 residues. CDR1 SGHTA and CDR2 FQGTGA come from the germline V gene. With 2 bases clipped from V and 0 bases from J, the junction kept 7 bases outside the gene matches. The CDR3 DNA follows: TGTGCCAGCAGCTTATACGGGACAGGGGCAGCCTCTGGGGCCAACGTCCTGACTTTC. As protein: CASSLYGTGAASGANVLTF.